This T cell receptor (beta chain) derives from a study of CD8+CD57+ T cells in acquired aplastic anemia. As for the study in general: Isolated CD4+ and CD8+ cells, once sorted, yielded DNA averaging around 3 ug.

A note on this clonotype: A much more abundant neighbour one base away suggests this may be a read error.

Using genomic DNA as the template, TCR beta VDJ and CDR3 profiling was carried out. TCRdb re-derived calls from the reads in MiXCR, one entry per CDR3 protein. The profile shows just over 150,000 distinct CDR3 sequences, more than 40% of them singletons. In germline, CDR1 is DFQATT, CDR2 SNEGSKA (reference sequence). There are 16 residues in the CDR3. The J segment lost 4 bases and the V segment lost 1 base, leaving 12 bases of the junction unmatched. Sequencing involved patients with CD8+CD57+ cell expansion previously shown by flow cytometry. No therapy had been given to the patients at the time of blood sampling.

The clonotype originates from a human donor with aplastic anemia. The sequenced material came from sorted CD4+, CD8+, or CD8+CD57+ T cells (not recorded which) from PBMCs. The chain couples TRBV20-1 to TRBJ1-2; 7 nucleotides agree with TRBD1. CDR3 nucleotides: TGCAGTGCTAGAGGCTTCACAGGGGATTCTAGCTATGGCTACACCTTC. It codes for CSARGFTGDSSYGYTF.